A selection of T cell receptor beta chains follows, all from one sample in a study of blood T cell repertoires in COVID-19. Clones were sequenced by immunoSEQ multiplex PCR, and TCRdb holds only the in-frame ones, with some missing. The sample lists 200,000 to 300,000 clones; around 84% were seen once. Sample: peripheral blood. All receptors derive from a man in his 60s with acute or convalescent COVID-19. Each CDR3 is given with its conserved first and last residue. The D gene is left open where the match is weak. The size entry is marked missing in some rows and otherwise reads once, few, many or a size class.

j_call,clone_size,d_call,v_call,cdr3_aa,cdr3_nt
TRBJ1-2,-,-,TRBV19,CASSTWGRVDYGYTF,TGTGCCAGTAGTACGTGGGGGCGGGTTGACTACGGCTACACCTTC
TRBJ2-6,few,-,TRBV18,CASSPWAPPHSGANVLTF,TGTGCCAGCTCACCTTGGGCCCCCCCCCACTCTGGGGCCAACGTCCTGACTTTC
TRBJ1-2,-,-,TRBV2,CASSDIANSENYGYTF,TGTGCCAGCAGTGATATCGCGAACAGTGAAAACTATGGCTACACCTTC
TRBJ1-4,few,-,TRBV6-5,CASRYTGFDEKLFF,TGTGCCAGCAGGTATACAGGGTTCGATGAAAAACTGTTTTTT
TRBJ1-2,-,TRBD1,TRBV18,CASSDSWGQGYGYTF,TGTGCCAGCTCAGATTCCTGGGGACAGGGCTATGGCTACACCTTC
TRBJ2-5,-,TRBD2,TRBV2,CASSPASGAQETQYF,TGTGCCAGCAGTCCTGCTAGCGGGGCACAAGAGACCCAGTACTTC
TRBJ1-1,-,-,TRBV6-2/TRBV6-3,CASSVQGVGTEAFF,TGTGCCAGCAGTGTTCAAGGGGTTGGCACTGAAGCTTTCTTT
TRBJ1-5,once,-,TRBV6-5,CASWESGQPQHF,TGTGCCAGCTGGGAGAGCGGTCAGCCCCAGCATTTT
TRBJ1-1,-,-,TRBV9,CASSPSNRDEAFF,TGTGCCAGCAGCCCGTCCAACAGGGATGAAGCTTTCTTT
TRBJ2-5,once,-,TRBV6-5,CASSPGGSGGETQYF,TGTGCCAGCAGTCCCGGAGGGTCCGGGGGAGAGACCCAGTACTTC
TRBJ2-5,-,-,TRBV7-9,CASSFISRDSGETQYF,TGTGCCAGCAGTTTCATATCCCGGGACTCGGGGGAGACCCAGTACTTC
TRBJ2-3,-,TRBD1,TRBV4-2,CASSHDRGGTDTQYF,TGTGCCAGCAGCCACGACAGGGGCGGCACAGATACGCAGTATTTT
TRBJ1-1,once,-,TRBV6-5,CASSGEYSEAFF,TGTGCCAGCAGCGGGGAATACTCTGAAGCTTTCTTT
TRBJ2-1,-,-,TRBV19,CASSATQGLLNYEQFF,TGTGCCAGTAGTGCGACGCAGGGTTTACTAAATTATGAGCAGTTCTTC
TRBJ1-1,-,-,TRBV7-9,CASSFGGLNTEAFF,TGTGCCAGCAGCTTCGGGGGGCTGAACACTGAAGCTTTCTTT
TRBJ1-1,-,TRBD1,TRBV5-1,CASRPQTGTGSWNTEAFF,TGCGCCAGCCGACCCCAAACCGGGACAGGGTCCTGGAACACTGAAGCTTTCTTT
TRBJ2-7,-,-,TRBV20-1,CSASAGTPASYEQYF,TGCAGTGCTAGTGCCGGGACACCCGCCTCCTACGAGCAGTACTTC
TRBJ1-3,-,-,TRBV6-5,CASSYSSRVSGNTIYF,TGTGCCAGCAGTTACTCGTCCCGAGTCTCTGGAAACACCATATATTTT
TRBJ1-2,-,-,TRBV12-5,CASGFLAGVARGYTF,TGTGCTAGTGGTTTTCTGGCAGGGGTAGCCCGCGGCTACACCTTC
TRBJ2-4,-,-,TRBV28,CASSFSGELAKNIQYF,TGTGCCAGCAGTTTCTCAGGGGAGCTAGCCAAAAACATTCAGTACTTC
TRBJ1-6,-,TRBD1,TRBV10-1,CATGQGLDSPLHF,TGCGCCACCGGACAGGGGTTAGATTCACCCCTCCACTTT
TRBJ2-3,-,TRBD2,TRBV7-6,CASSHRTSGSGTDTQYF,TGTGCCAGCAGCCATCGGACTAGCGGGAGCGGCACAGATACGCAGTATTTT
TRBJ1-1,-,TRBD1,TRBV7-6,CASSSGTGVEAFF,TGTGCCAGCAGCTCCGGGACAGGCGTTGAAGCTTTCTTT
TRBJ1-2,-,TRBD1,TRBV29-1,CSAGDRAGRGYTF,TGCAGCGCTGGGGACAGGGCCGGACGGGGCTACACCTTC
TRBJ1-3,-,-,TRBV9,CASSPYWASGNTIYF,TGTGCCAGCAGCCCCTACTGGGCCTCTGGAAACACCATATATTTT
TRBJ2-5,once,TRBD1,TRBV5-1,CASSLGDRAEETQYF,TGCGCCAGCAGCTTGGGGGACAGGGCCGAAGAGACCCAGTACTTC
TRBJ2-7,-,-,TRBV19,CASSIGGYEQYF,TGTGCCAGTAGTATAGGCGGCTACGAGCAGTACTTC
TRBJ1-3,-,-,TRBV28,CASSLSGQRGNTIYF,TGTGCCAGCAGTTTATCCGGACAGCGGGGAAACACCATATATTTT
TRBJ2-7,-,TRBD2,TRBV4-1,CASSRLLAGGYEQYF,TGCGCCAGCAGCCGCTTACTAGCGGGGGGGTACGAGCAGTACTTC
TRBJ2-3,-,TRBD2,TRBV20-1,CSASRLAGDLTDTQYF,TGCAGTGCTAGTCGATTAGCGGGGGACCTCACAGATACGCAGTATTTT
TRBJ1-3,few,-,TRBV19,CATHNPGVIGNTIYF,TGTGCCACACATAATCCGGGAGTTATAGGAAACACCATATATTTT
TRBJ1-2,-,-,TRBV4-2,CASTPRGSWGYGYTF,TGTGCCAGCACCCCAAGGGGAAGCTGGGGCTATGGCTACACCTTC
TRBJ2-5,-,-,TRBV2,CASSGGSQETQYF,TGTGCCAGCAGTGGGGGCAGCCAAGAGACCCAGTACTTC